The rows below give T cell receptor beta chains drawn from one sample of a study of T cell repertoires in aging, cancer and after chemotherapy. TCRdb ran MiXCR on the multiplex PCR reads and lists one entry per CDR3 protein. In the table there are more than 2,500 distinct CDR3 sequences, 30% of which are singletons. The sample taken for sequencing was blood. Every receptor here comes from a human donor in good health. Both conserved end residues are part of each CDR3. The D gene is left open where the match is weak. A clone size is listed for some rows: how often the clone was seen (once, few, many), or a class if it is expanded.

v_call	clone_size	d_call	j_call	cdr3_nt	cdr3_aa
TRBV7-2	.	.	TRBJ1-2	TGTGCCAGCAGCTTAGGAGGGGACCATGGCTACACCTTC	CASSLGGDHGYTF
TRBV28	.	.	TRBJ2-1	TGTGCCAGCAGCCGCGGAGGGAATGAGCAGTTCTTC	CASSRGGNEQFF
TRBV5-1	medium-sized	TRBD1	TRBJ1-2	TGCGCCAGCAGCTTGGGCGGGACAGCTAACTATGGCTACACCTTC	CASSLGGTANYGYTF
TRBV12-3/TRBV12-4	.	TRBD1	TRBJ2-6	TGTGCCAGCAGTCACACAGGGGGCGCTGGGGCCAACGTCCTGACTTTC	CASSHTGGAGANVLTF
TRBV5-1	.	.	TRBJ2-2	TGCGCCAGCAGCTCGACAGGCCTTATGAACACCGGGGAGCTGTTTTTT	CASSSTGLMNTGELFF
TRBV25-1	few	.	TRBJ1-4	TGTGCCAGCACCCCGGACCCGGGTGTGGGAAAACTGTTTTTT	CASTPDPGVGKLFF
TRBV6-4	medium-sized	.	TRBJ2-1	TGTGCCAGCAGTGATTCGATCGGGGTTGATGAGCAGTTCTTC	CASSDSIGVDEQFF
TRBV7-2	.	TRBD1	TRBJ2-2	TGTGCCAGCAGCTCGCAGACAGGGTATACCGGGGAGCTGTTTTTT	CASSSQTGYTGELFF
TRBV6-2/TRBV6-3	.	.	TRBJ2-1	TGTGCCAGCAGTTACTCAGGCAATGAGCAGTTCTTC	CASSYSGNEQFF
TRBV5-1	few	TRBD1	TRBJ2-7	TGCGCCAGCAACCTCCTCGCCCCTCACAGGGGAAGCGAGCAGTACTTC	CASNLLAPHRGSEQYF
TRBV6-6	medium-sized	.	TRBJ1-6	TGTGCCAGCAGTTACTCAGGACCGCCAGGCTATAATTCACCCCTCCACTTT	CASSYSGPPGYNSPLHF
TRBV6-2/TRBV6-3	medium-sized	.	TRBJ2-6	TGTGCCAGCAGTTACTCTGGCAGGGGGGAGGCCAACGTCCTGACTTTC	CASSYSGRGEANVLTF
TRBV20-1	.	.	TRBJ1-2	TGCAGTGCCACGGGGGGGCGTGATGGCTACACCTTC	CSATGGRDGYTF
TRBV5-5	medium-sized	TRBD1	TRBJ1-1	TGTGCCAGCAGACAGGGGGAGAACACTGAAGCTTTCTTT	CASRQGENTEAFF
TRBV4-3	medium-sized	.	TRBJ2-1	TGCGCCAGCAGCCAAGAAAGGTGGGGCATTCACAATGAGCAGTTCTTC	CASSQERWGIHNEQFF
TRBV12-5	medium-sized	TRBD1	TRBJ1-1	TGTGCTAGTGGAGGTCGAGGGGGCGAGGGCACTGAAGCTTTCTTT	CASGGRGGEGTEAFF
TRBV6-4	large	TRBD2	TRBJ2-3	TGTGCCAGCAGTGAGACTAGCGGGACTGATACGCAGTATTTT	CASSETSGTDTQYF
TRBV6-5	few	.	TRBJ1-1	TGTGCCAGCAGTTACCTTCCCTCCGGGACCGTGAACACTGAAGCTTTCTTT	CASSYLPSGTVNTEAFF
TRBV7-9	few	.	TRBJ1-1	TGTGCCAGCAGCTCGTGGACAGAGAACACTGAAGCTTTCTTT	CASSSWTENTEAFF
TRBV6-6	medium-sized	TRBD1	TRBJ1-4	TGTGCCAGCAGCAGGGACAGCCCTAATGAAAAACTGTTTTTT	CASSRDSPNEKLFF
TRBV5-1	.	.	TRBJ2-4	TGCGCCAGCAGCTGGACCTGGGAAAAGGACATTCAGTACTTC	CASSWTWEKDIQYF
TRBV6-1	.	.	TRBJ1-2	TGTGCCAGCAGTGAGTGGGACGGGTCCGGCGGCTACACCTTC	CASSEWDGSGGYTF
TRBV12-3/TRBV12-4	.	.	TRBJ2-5	TGTGCCAGCAGTTCTACCGGGACTCAAGAGACCCAGTACTTC	CASSSTGTQETQYF